Listed below are T cell receptor beta chains from one sample, sequenced in a study of blood T cell repertoires in COVID-19. Some clones are missing from TCRdb's copy, which holds only in-frame ones; the method was immunoSEQ multiplex PCR. Found here are roughly 86,000 clones, about 86% of them singletons; the top ten hold around 6.6%. Sample: peripheral blood. The receptors come from a man aged 55 to 70 with acute or convalescent COVID-19. The CDR3 runs from the conserved cysteine through the conserved F or W. D genes are given only for firm matches. Not every row has a clone size; where given, it reads once, few, many or a size class.

clone_size	j_call	v_call	d_call	cdr3_nt	cdr3_aa
.	TRBJ1-2	TRBV7-9	.	TGTGCCAGCAGCATCAGGGGCGGGTATGATGGCTACACCTTC	CASSIRGGYDGYTF
.	TRBJ2-3	TRBV12-5	TRBD1	TGTGCTAGTGGTTTGGTACTCTCCGGGACAGTCACAGATACGCAGTATTTT	CASGLVLSGTVTDTQYF
.	TRBJ1-6	TRBV27	.	TGTGCCAGCAGACCAACAGGCGGCTCTTCACCCCTCCACTTT	CASRPTGGSSPLHF
few	TRBJ1-1	TRBV5-1	.	TGCGCCAGCAGCTTGGCATTGGTCTTAGAGGGGGTCACCATGAACACTGAAGCTTTCTTT	CASSLALVLEGVTMNTEAFF
once	TRBJ1-1	TRBV29-1	TRBD1	TGCAGCGTTGGGGGTACAGGGGGCACTGAAGCTTTCTTT	CSVGGTGGTEAFF
.	TRBJ2-7	TRBV27	TRBD1	TGTGCCAGCAGTCCGTGGACAGGGGGGTACGAGCAGTACTTC	CASSPWTGGYEQYF
.	TRBJ1-5	TRBV19	.	TGTGCCACTTGGGGGGGGGTCGGTAGCAATCAGCCCCAGCATTTT	CATWGGVGSNQPQHF
.	TRBJ1-3	TRBV5-4	.	TGTGCCAGCAGCCCTACAGGGCTGGCATCTGGAAACACCATATATTTT	CASSPTGLASGNTIYF
.	TRBJ2-3	TRBV11-2	.	TGTGCCAGCAGCTTAGTTACGGGTGGGACAGATACGCAGTATTTT	CASSLVTGGTDTQYF
.	TRBJ1-1	TRBV13	.	TGTGCCAGCAGCTCATCCTCCAGGGTAAACACTGAAGCTTTCTTT	CASSSSSRVNTEAFF
.	TRBJ2-3	TRBV29-1	.	TGCAGCGTCTCAGGGATTGATCGAACAGATACGCAGTATTTT	CSVSGIDRTDTQYF
few	TRBJ1-5	TRBV19	TRBD1	TGTGCCAGTAGTATTTGGCAGGGGGCTAATCAGCCCCAGCATTTT	CASSIWQGANQPQHF
.	TRBJ1-2	TRBV7-2	.	TGTGCCAGCAGCTTCCGTGGACAGCACTATGGCTACACCTTC	CASSFRGQHYGYTF
few	TRBJ1-1	TRBV7-2	.	TGTGCCAGCAGCTTAGAATTCCGGGCTGAAGCTTTCTTT	CASSLEFRAEAFF
.	TRBJ1-2	TRBV5-6	.	TGTGCCAGCAGCCAGGATGAGTACTATGGCTACACCTTC	CASSQDEYYGYTF
once	TRBJ1-1	TRBV5-5	.	TGTGCCAGCAGCTTGGGACATAACACTGAAGCTTTCTTT	CASSLGHNTEAFF
.	TRBJ1-2	TRBV19	.	TGTGCCAGTAATGTGACAGCGAGCTTATTCTATGGCTACACCTTC	CASNVTASLFYGYTF
.	TRBJ1-1	TRBV28	TRBD1	TGTGCCAGCAGGCTACCACAGGGGGCCGGCACTGAAGCTTTCTTT	CASRLPQGAGTEAFF
.	TRBJ2-6	TRBV19	.	TGTGCCAGTAGTACCCCGGGAGGGGGCTTTAGGGACGTCCTGACTTTC	CASSTPGGGFRDVLTF
.	TRBJ2-7	TRBV7-4	TRBD2	TGTGCCAGCAGCTTAGAAAGGCGGCTAGCGGGGGGGGATCCCTACGAGCAGTACTTC	CASSLERRLAGGDPYEQYF
.	TRBJ2-3	TRBV27	TRBD2	TGTGCCAGCAGTTTGACGGGGGGGCCCGCAGATACGCAGTATTTT	CASSLTGGPADTQYF
.	TRBJ2-7	TRBV10-3	TRBD1	TGTGCCACGAAACGGGACAGGGCGGCCTACGAGCAGTACTTC	CATKRDRAAYEQYF
.	TRBJ1-2	TRBV29-1	.	TGCAGCGTTGAAGATCAATACGGAATGACAGGCGGCTACACCTTC	CSVEDQYGMTGGYTF
few	TRBJ1-1	TRBV6-2/TRBV6-3	.	TGTGCCAGCAGTTTACGACGCCCCCACGGGGTCACTGAAGCTTTCTTT	CASSLRRPHGVTEAFF
.	TRBJ1-5	TRBV30	.	TGTGCCTGGAGATCTGGGACTTCAGGTCAGCCCCAGCATTTT	CAWRSGTSGQPQHF
.	TRBJ1-1	TRBV2	.	TGTGCCAGCAGTGAGGGCAGGTTGAACACTGAAGCTTTCTTT	CASSEGRLNTEAFF
.	TRBJ2-5	TRBV6-5	TRBD2	TGTGCCAGCAGCAGTAGCGGGGGGGCCGAGGAGACCCAGTACTTC	CASSSSGGAEETQYF
.	TRBJ2-2	TRBV6-2/TRBV6-3	.	TGTGCCAGCAGTTACCGGTCCGGTCGAATCGGGGAGCTGTTTTTT	CASSYRSGRIGELFF
.	TRBJ2-2	TRBV3-1/TRBV3-2	.	TGTGCCAGCAGCCCTCCGGTCGGGGAGCTGTTTTTT	CASSPPVGELFF
.	TRBJ2-2	TRBV19	.	TGTGCCAGTAGTACGAGGAACACCGGGGAGCTGTTTTTT	CASSTRNTGELFF
.	TRBJ2-5	TRBV11-2	TRBD1	TGTGCCAGCAGCTTAGCCGGACAGGGGGACGGAGAGACCCAGTACTTC	CASSLAGQGDGETQYF
.	TRBJ2-7	TRBV7-9	TRBD1	TGTGCCAGCAGTCACTACCGGGACAGGATCTACGAGCAGTACTTC	CASSHYRDRIYEQYF